This T cell receptor (beta chain) was sequenced during a study of CD8 T cells in Susac syndrome. Random hexamers served to reverse transcribe about 0.5 to 1 ug RNA. It was immunoSEQ multiplex PCR that amplified TCR beta CDR3 across 54 Vbeta and 13 Jbeta. TCRdb reprocessed the immunoSEQ multiplex PCR reads with MiXCR, giving one entry per CDR3 protein. The sample holds some 150,000 distinct CDR3 sequences, approximately 96% seen once. From blood CD8+ and CD4+ T cells, the TCR beta chain was sequenced. The CD8+ and CD4+ T cells were isolated magnetically using a negative isolation approach, whereas the TEMRA cells were enriched by FACS. This CDR3 region has 15 residues. Trimming shortened V by 0 bases and J by 2 bases, and 11 bases separated the two germline ends. Germline-derived CDR1 and CDR2 are MNHEY and SMNVEV (reference sequence).

V and J are TRBV27 and TRBJ2-7; a possible D gene is TRBD1 (6 bases). Sequenced sample: CD8+ T cells from PBMCs. The clonotype comes from a human donor with multiple sclerosis. CDR3 nucleotides: TGTGCCAGCAGTTTATCGGCAGGGGTGGCCTACGAGCAGTACTTC. Translating gives CASSLSAGVAYEQYF.